These 7 T cell receptor beta chains came from one sample sequenced in a study of blood T cell repertoires in COVID-19. Produced via immunoSEQ multiplex PCR; TCRdb's table is partial and in-frame only. The table has 200,000 or so clones, roughly 85% seen once. The sample was PBMCs or T cells enriched from blood (not recorded which). These receptor sequences come from a woman in her fifties or sixties who had been exposed to COVID-19.

The chain couples TRBV10-2 to TRBJ2-3; D may be TRBD2 (5 bases). Per germline, CDR1 WSHSY and CDR2 SAAADI. V was clipped by 6 bases and J by 6 bases, with 19 bases between them. CDR3 length: 15 amino acids. This CDR3 reads CASRSDSPGWDTQYF. For the CDR3, the DNA is TGCGCCAGCAGGTCGGACTCCCCCGGTTGGGATACGCAGTATTTT.

The chain joins TRBV19 to TRBJ2-3, with 15 bases identical to TRBD2. This CDR3 is built from 18 residues. Germline V lookup: CDR1 LNHDA, CDR2 SQIVND (reference sequence). Trimming took 4 bases from V and 5 from J; bases not matched to a gene: 10. CDR3 region: CASSTGQGGLAGGDTQYF. The CDR3 DNA follows: TGTGCCAGTAGTACGGGACAGGGGGGACTAGCGGGGGGAGATACGCAGTATTTT.

The DNA of the CDR3 is TGTGCCGCCAAGACAGTGACAGGGGGCGGCTACGAGCAGTACTTC. Amino acids: CAAKTVTGGGYEQYF. This chain connects TRBV6-5 to TRBJ2-7; 10 nucleotides align to TRBD1. Trimming removed 11 bases from V and 3 bases from J; junction bases left unmatched: 13. Germline V gene lookup returns CDR1 MNHEY and CDR2 SVGAGI. CDR3 length: 15 amino acids.

This rearrangement joins TRBV7-2 to TRBJ1-2; TRBD1 agrees at 7 bases. V shed 2 bases, J shed 4 bases, and the junction held 7 bases outside the gene matches. Germline loops: CDR1 SGHTA, CDR2 FQGNSA. The CDR3 has 15 amino acids. CDR3 DNA: TGTGCCAGCAGCTTACCGACAGGGTCTAGCTATGGCTACACCTTC. Translation: CASSLPTGSSYGYTF.

In this sample, this clone turned up a few times. The rearrangement links TRBV20-1 to TRBJ1-1, with D unclear. CDR1 is DFQATT and CDR2 is SNEGSKA in the germline V gene (reference sequence). This CDR3 comprises 14 residues. The ends were cut back, 3 bases at V and 1 base at J, with 12 bases in the middle. The CDR3 spells CSASRQSGNTEAFF. CDR3 nucleotides: TGCAGTGCTAGTCGTCAATCAGGGAACACTGAAGCTTTCTTT.

The chain employs TRBV7-2 and TRBJ2-7; D might be TRBD2 (5 bases). Trimming stripped 3 bases from V and 2 bases from J, with 11 bases between. Germline CDR1 SGHTA, CDR2 FQGNSA. The CDR3 has 14 residues. The CDR3 region has the DNA TGTGCCAGCAGCTTCGGAGGAAGTGCCTACGAGCAGTACTTC. Translating gives CASSFGGSAYEQYF.

The V call is TRBV9, the J call TRBJ2-2; 8 nucleotides line up with TRBD2. The germline V gene has CDR1 SGDLS and CDR2 YYNGEE. Unmatched junction bases numbered 9, after V lost 0 bases and J lost 5 bases. This CDR3 contains 17 residues. CDR3 amino acids: CASSVVPGGQLTGELFF. The CDR3 region has the DNA TGTGCCAGCAGCGTAGTGCCGGGGGGGCAATTAACCGGGGAGCTGTTTTTT.